This TCR beta chain comes out of a study of beta chain features in type 1 diabetes. Findings of the study overall: A moderate, significant TCRB CDR3 shortening appeared in type 1 diabetes across four CD4+ subsets.

This clone was observed a few times. Its antigen is unknown. Every bit of the isolated RNA underwent reverse transcription, so sequencing read expressed TCRB transcripts. Sequenced by immunoSEQ multiplex PCR; TCRdb stores in-frame clones only, minus some. Here the sample spans approximately 600,000 clones, under 15% being singletons. The specimen was naive CD4+ T cells from blood. The clonotype was recovered from a man aged 30 to 39 with type 1 diabetes.

The CDR3 loop reads CASTPGGGYNEQFF. DNA of the CDR3: TGTGCCAGCACCCCAGGGGGGGGTTACAATGAGCAGTTCTTC. This chain connects TRBV5-4 to TRBJ2-1, with D tentatively TRBD1 or TRBD2 (7 bases each). Germline CDR1 reads SGHNT; CDR2 reads YYREEE (reference sequence). The CDR3 runs to 14 residues. The V and J ends lost 6 bases and 4 bases respectively, with 14 bases between them.